These 26 T cell receptor beta chains share one sample of origin, sequenced in a study of PD-L1 blockade in urothelial cancer. Measured with immunoSEQ multiplex PCR; TCRdb has only the in-frame clones, and not every one. Of tens of thousands of clones in the sample, almost 90% were seen once. Indicated time point: pretreatment peripheral blood. The sample was PBMCs, taken around atezolizumab (anti-PD-L1) treatment. All receptors come from a man aged 60 to 75 with urothelial cancer.

The chain uses TRBV19 and TRBJ2-4; the D gene is possibly TRBD1 (6 bases). CDR1 and CDR2 (germline): LNHDA, SQIVND (reference sequence). The V gene lost 7 bases and the J gene lost 0 bases, with 22 bases spanning the gap. The CDR3 length is 18 residues. This chain's CDR3 is CASTSTGRLATAKNIQYF. For the CDR3, the DNA is TGTGCCAGTACCTCGACAGGCCGCCTGGCCACAGCCAAAAACATTCAGTACTTC.

V usage is TRBV2 and J usage is TRBJ1-5, with D tentatively TRBD1 (5 bases). In germline, CDR1 is SNHLY, CDR2 FYNNEI. This CDR3 has 16 residues. V was cut by 2 bases and J by 3 bases, with 14 bases left in between. As DNA, the CDR3 is TGTGCCAGCAGTGAAAGGGGCAGGGCCCTCAATCAGCCCCAGCATTTT. This sequence encodes CASSERGRALNQPQHF. The full variable domain, with the rest looked up from reference TRBV2 and TRBJ1-5, is EPEVTQTPSHQVTQMGQEVILRCVPISNHLYFYWYRQILGQKVEFLVSFYNNEISEKSEIFDDQFSVERPDGSNFTLKIRSTKLEDSAMYFCASSERGRALNQPQHFGDGTRLSIL.

V usage is TRBV30 and J usage is TRBJ1-1; maybe TRBD1 (5 bases). The CDR3 sequence is 16 residues long. V lost 4 bases and J 0 bases, leaving 18 bases between the germline ends. Germline-derived CDR1 and CDR2 are GTSNPN and SVGIG (reference sequence). The CDR3 region is CAWNRGTSYLNTEAFF. CDR3 in DNA: TGTGCCTGGAACCGCGGGACCTCTTACCTGAACACTGAAGCTTTCTTT.

CDR3 sequence reads: CASSSQPGTERYF. The CDR3 DNA follows: TGTGCCAGCAGCTCGCAGCCGGGAACAGAGAGGTACTTC. This chain joins TRBV5-5 and TRBJ2-5; D perhaps matches TRBD2 (5 bases). CDR3 length: 13 amino acids. Trimming stripped 3 bases from V and 13 bases from J, with 19 bases between. Germline V gives CDR1 SGHKS, CDR2 YYEKEE (reference sequence).

The chain carries TRBV29-1 and TRBJ1-1, with D unclear. CDR3 length: 12 residues. V was pared by 7 bases and J by 3 bases, with 12 bases between. CDR1 is SQVTM and CDR2 is ANQGSEA in the germline V gene. CDR3: CSGSGFDTEAFF. The CDR3 DNA is TGCAGCGGTTCGGGGTTTGACACTGAAGCTTTCTTT.

In its sample, this clone was seen once. The chain joins TRBV18 to TRBJ1-2; D remains unclear. V lost 1 base and J 4 bases, leaving 13 bases between the germline ends. The length of the CDR3 is 15 residues. The germline V gene has CDR1 KGHSH and CDR2 LQKENI. The CDR3 coding sequence is TGTGCCAGCTCACCACTTTATCCGGTTAGCTATGGCTACACCTTC. Its translation: CASSPLYPVSYGYTF.

V is TRBV18 and J is TRBJ2-2, with D hard to call. Between the trimmed V and J ends, which lost 6 bases and 4 bases, there was a span of 18 bases. The CDR3 is made up of 16 amino acids. Germline-derived CDR1 and CDR2 are KGHSH and LQKENI. The CDR3 loop is CASSPENTASTGELFF. The CDR3 nucleotides are TGTGCCAGCTCTCCGGAGAACACCGCGAGCACCGGGGAGCTGTTTTTT. The entire variable domain, with the rest obtained from reference TRBV18 and TRBJ2-2, is as follows: NAGVMQNPRHLVRRRGQEARLRCSPMKGHSHVYWYRQLPEEGLKFMVYLQKENIIDESGMPKERFSAEFPKEGPSILRIQQVVRGDSAAYFCASSPENTASTGELFFGEGSRLTVL.

This chain connects TRBV2 to TRBJ1-2; perhaps TRBD1 as D (5 bases). V was clipped by 3 bases and J by 3 bases, with 8 bases between them. The CDR3 spans 13 residues. Germline V CDR1 and CDR2: SNHLY, FYNNEI. CDR3 in amino acids: CASSEETDYGYTF. CDR3 DNA: TGTGCCAGCAGTGAGGAGACAGACTATGGCTACACCTTC. Full variable domain (missing parts from reference TRBV2 and TRBJ1-2): EPEVTQTPSHQVTQMGQEVILRCVPISNHLYFYWYRQILGQKVEFLVSFYNNEISEKSEIFDDQFSVERPDGSNFTLKIRSTKLEDSAMYFCASSEETDYGYTFGSGTRLTVV.

V usage is TRBV28 and J usage is TRBJ1-5, with D possibly being TRBD1 (5 bases). This CDR3 contains 13 residues. Trimming cost V 3 bases and J 4 bases, with 7 bases left between them. Germline lookup yields CDR1 MDHEN and CDR2 SYDVKM. CDR3 protein: CASSFGGNQPQHF. The CDR3 DNA sequence: TGTGCCAGCAGTTTCGGGGGGAATCAGCCCCAGCATTTT.

This sequence joins TRBV9 and TRBJ1-5, with D hard to call. The CDR3 runs to 15 residues. V lost 0 bases and J lost 0, with 7 bases in between. Germline V CDR1 and CDR2: SGDLS, YYNGEE. The DNA for the CDR3 is TGTGCCAGCAGCGTAGGAGGTAATAGCAATCAGCCCCAGCATTTT. This sequence encodes CASSVGGNSNQPQHF. Based on the CDR3 plus reference TRBV9 and TRBJ1-5, the full variable domain is DSGVTQTPKHLITATGQRVTLRCSPRSGDLSVYWYQQSLDQGLQFLIQYYNGEERAKGNILERFSAQQFPDLHSELNLSSLELGDSALYFCASSVGGNSNQPQHFGDGTRLSIL.

The chain employs TRBV7-4 and TRBJ2-3; D gene ambiguous. Per the germline V gene, CDR1 is SGHVT and CDR2 is SQSDAQ. The CDR3 has 13 amino acids. V was clipped by 3 bases and J by 1 base, with 5 bases between them. The CDR3 is CASSFSGTDTQYF. CDR3 sequence (DNA): TGTGCCAGCAGCTTCAGCGGCACAGATACGCAGTATTTT. The whole variable domain, filled in from reference TRBV7-4 and TRBJ2-3, reads GAGVSQSPRYKVAKRGRDVALRCDSISGHVTLYWYRQTLGQGSEVLTYSQSDAQRDKSGRPSGRFSAERPERSVSTLKIQRTEQGDSAVYLCASSFSGTDTQYFGPGTRLTVL.

CDR3: CAAKGGGQETQYF. The CDR3 DNA reads TGTGCTGCCAAAGGGGGGGGACAAGAGACCCAGTACTTC. The chain uses TRBV6-5 and TRBJ2-5, with D perhaps TRBD2 (7 bases). There are 13 residues in the CDR3. The V gene's germline CDR1 is MNHEY and CDR2 SVGAGI.

The chain links TRBV2 to TRBJ1-1, with no clear D. Trimming stripped 5 bases from V and 2 bases from J, with 9 bases between. The CDR3 has 13 residues. CDR1 and CDR2 (germline): SNHLY, FYNNEI. CDR3 DNA sequence: TGTGCCAGCAGTCCAGAAATTAACACTGAAGCTTTCTTT. It is translated as CASSPEINTEAFF. The full variable domain, with the rest looked up from reference TRBV2 and TRBJ1-1, is EPEVTQTPSHQVTQMGQEVILRCVPISNHLYFYWYRQILGQKVEFLVSFYNNEISEKSEIFDDQFSVERPDGSNFTLKIRSTKLEDSAMYFCASSPEINTEAFFGQGTRLTVV.

V is TRBV4-3 and J is TRBJ1-4; no clear D gene. CDR3 length: 15 amino acids. Germline V gives CDR1 LGHNA, CDR2 YSLEER. Between the trimmed V and J ends, which lost 0 bases and 7 bases, there was a span of 12 bases. The CDR3 here is CASSQDERGREKLFF. CDR3 DNA sequence: TGCGCCAGCAGCCAAGATGAGCGGGGTCGTGAAAAACTGTTTTTT.

This chain connects TRBV30 to TRBJ1-2; D is undetermined. The CDR3 covers 13 residues. Germline assignment: CDR1 GTSNPN and CDR2 SVGIG (reference sequence). V dropped 0 bases and J dropped 3 bases, with 8 bases sitting between them. The CDR3, as DNA: TGTGCCTGGAGTGTCAACAGCTACTATGGCTACACCTTC. As protein: CAWSVNSYYGYTF.

This clone has a single count. The V gene is TRBV28, the J gene TRBJ1-2, with D possibly being TRBD1 (5 bases). CDR1 and CDR2 (germline): MDHEN, SYDVKM. This CDR3 has 19 amino acids. Trimming took off 3 bases at V and 5 bases at J, with 28 bases between the two ends. The CDR3 DNA sequence: TGTGCCAGCAGTTTGTCTCTCGGGGGGAGATCCGACTTGGGTTATGGCTACACCTTC. This translates into CASSLSLGGRSDLGYGYTF.

V and J are TRBV11-1 and TRBJ2-1, with TRBD2 matching 7 bases. CDR3 length: 13 amino acids. V shed 5 bases, J shed 10 bases, and the junction held 8 bases outside the gene matches. Germline V gene data show CDR1 as SGHAT and CDR2 as FQDESV (reference sequence). The CDR3, as DNA: TGTGCCAGCAGCCCATTCGCGGGGGAGGAGCAGTTCTTC. Its translation: CASSPFAGEEQFF.

The CDR3 reads CASSFNRGNTEAFF. For the CDR3, the DNA is TGCGCCAGCAGCTTCAATAGGGGGAATACTGAAGCTTTCTTT. The V and J genes are TRBV5-1 and TRBJ1-1; D possibly corresponds to TRBD1 (6 bases). The germline V and J ends were trimmed by 2 bases and 5 bases, with 13 bases remaining between them. Per the germline V gene, CDR1 is SGHRS and CDR2 is YFSETQ. The CDR3 extends over 14 amino acids.

This clone was seen only once. The chain uses TRBV7-2 and TRBJ2-5; the D gene is possibly TRBD2 (6 bases). Germline V gives CDR1 SGHTA, CDR2 FQGNSA. The CDR3 loop spans 15 amino acids. V was clipped by 4 bases and J by 5 bases, with 17 bases between them. In DNA, the CDR3 is TGTGCCAGCAGCTCAGGAGGGGTAGTGGGGGAGACCCAGTACTTC. Translation gives CASSSGGVVGETQYF. The full variable domain, its missing parts supplied by reference TRBV7-2 and TRBJ2-5, is GAGVSQSPSNKVTEKGKDVELRCDPISGHTALYWYRQSLGQGLEFLIYFQGNSAPDKSGLPSDRFSAERTGGSVSTLTIQRTQQEDSAVYLCASSSGGVVGETQYFGPGTRLLVL.

This clone turned up a few times. This chain joins TRBV28 and TRBJ1-1, with a tentative D call TRBD1 (5 bases). The CDR3 length is 14 residues. The germline CDR1 and CDR2 sequences are MDHEN and SYDVKM. V was clipped by 2 bases and J by 1 base, with 8 bases between them. In DNA, the CDR3 is TGTGCCAGCAGTTTAAGTCAGGGGAACACTGAAGCTTTCTTT. It translates to CASSLSQGNTEAFF.

This chain uses TRBV5-1 with TRBJ2-1, with TRBD2 matching 11 bases. The CDR3 totals 16 residues. V shed 2 bases and J 4 bases; nucleotides not matched to a gene: 5. Germline CDR1 and CDR2: SGHRS and YFSETQ. CDR3: CASSFSTSGSYNEQFF. In nucleotides, the CDR3 is TGCGCCAGCAGCTTTAGCACTAGCGGGAGTTACAATGAGCAGTTCTTC.

The chain couples TRBV7-3 to TRBJ2-5, with 8 bases fitting TRBD1. Germline loops: CDR1 SGHTA, CDR2 FQGTGA. V was clipped by 5 bases and J by 5 bases; unmatched bases: 13. The CDR3 has 16 residues. CDR3: CASSLDSTGVVETQYF. As DNA, the CDR3 is TGTGCCAGCAGCCTTGATTCGACAGGGGTTGTTGAGACCCAGTACTTC.

The chain recombines TRBV5-1 with TRBJ2-2, with D perhaps matching TRBD1 (6 bases). CDR1 and CDR2 (germline): SGHRS, YFSETQ. V was shortened by 4 bases and J by 3 bases, with 7 bases between the two germline ends. The CDR3 is made up of 13 amino acids. CDR3 sequence (DNA): TGCGCCAGCAGCGCAGGGGACACCGGGGAGCTGTTTTTT. Translation: CASSAGDTGELFF.

This clone was picked up one time. In DNA form, the CDR3 reads TGTGCCAGCAGAAGGGACAGCCTGGCTAACTATGGCTACACCTTC. Its protein product is CASRRDSLANYGYTF. This chain links TRBV6-5 with TRBJ1-2; 7 nucleotides agree with TRBD1. CDR3 size: 15 residues. The germline CDR1 and CDR2 sequences are MNHEY and SVGAGI. The ends lost 6 bases at V and 0 bases at J; junction bases unmatched: 7.

This chain joins TRBV11-2 and TRBJ1-1, with TRBD1 as a possible D gene (5 bases). The V gene lost 2 bases and the J gene lost 1 base, with 11 bases spanning the gap. The CDR3 has 15 residues. CDR1 and CDR2 (germline): SGHAT, FQNNGV. The CDR3 spells CASSLNAGPNTEAFF. CDR3 nucleotides: TGTGCCAGCAGCTTAAATGCAGGGCCGAACACTGAAGCTTTCTTT.

This clone was counted only a few times. This chain joins TRBV7-9 and TRBJ1-6; TRBD1 matches 7 bases. V shed 2 bases and J 5 bases; nucleotides not matched to a gene: 12. CDR1 SEHNR and CDR2 FQNEAQ come from the germline V gene (reference sequence). This CDR3 region has 18 residues. The CDR3 sequence: CASSLRGDRNGNNSPLHF. The CDR3, as DNA: TGTGCCAGCAGCTTAAGAGGGGACAGAAATGGGAATAATTCACCCCTCCACTTT.